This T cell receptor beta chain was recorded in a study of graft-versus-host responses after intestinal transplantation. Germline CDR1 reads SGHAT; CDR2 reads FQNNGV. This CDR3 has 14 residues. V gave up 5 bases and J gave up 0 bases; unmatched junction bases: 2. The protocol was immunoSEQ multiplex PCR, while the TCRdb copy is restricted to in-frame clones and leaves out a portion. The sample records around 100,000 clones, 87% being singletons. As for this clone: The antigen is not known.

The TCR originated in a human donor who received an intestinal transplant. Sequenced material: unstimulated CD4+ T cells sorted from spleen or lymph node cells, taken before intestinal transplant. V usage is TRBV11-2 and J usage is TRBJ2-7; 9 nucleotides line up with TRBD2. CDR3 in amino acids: CASSLLAGSYEQYF. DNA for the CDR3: TGTGCCAGCAGCCTACTAGCGGGCTCCTACGAGCAGTACTTC.